This T cell receptor beta chain comes out of a study of T cell responses to AZD1222 COVID-19 vaccine. Method: immunoSEQ multiplex PCR; TCRdb's copy keeps in-frame clones and lacks some. Of about 140,000 clones listed, 80% to 95% are singletons. As for this clone: Its antigen is not known.

Study observations and caveats: Only six individuals given AZD1222 were seropositive at baseline. Increases in Spike-specific TCR breadth and depth were seen after two AZD1222 doses. None of the repertoires were sampled until the peak T cell response had passed. There were mostly white British donors and more females than males, and clonal diversity was possibly underestimated.

V was shortened by 4 bases and J by 6 bases, with 21 bases between the two germline ends. Looked up from germline, CDR1 is LGHNA and CDR2 is YNFKEQ. This CDR3 spans 17 amino acids. The sample consisted of peripheral blood, taken on day 0 of AZD1222 vaccination. The V gene is TRBV4-2, the J gene TRBJ1-4; D possibly corresponds to TRBD1 (5 bases). This sequence was found in an adult in good health. As DNA, the CDR3 is TGTGCCAGCAGCCTCAAAAAAGGAGGGACCGGGGATGAAAAACTGTTTTTT. Amino acids: CASSLKKGGTGDEKLFF.